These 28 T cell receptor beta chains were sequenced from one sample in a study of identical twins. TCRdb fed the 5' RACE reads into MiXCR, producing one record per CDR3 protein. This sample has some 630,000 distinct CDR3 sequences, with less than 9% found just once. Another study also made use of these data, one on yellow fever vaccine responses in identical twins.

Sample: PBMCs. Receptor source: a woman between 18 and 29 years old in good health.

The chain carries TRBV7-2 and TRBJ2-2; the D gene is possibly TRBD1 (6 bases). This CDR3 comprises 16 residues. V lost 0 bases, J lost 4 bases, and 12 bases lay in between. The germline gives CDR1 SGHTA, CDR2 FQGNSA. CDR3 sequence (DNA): TGTGCCAGCAGCTTAGCGCCGACAGGAGTCACCGGGGAGCTGTTTTTT. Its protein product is CASSLAPTGVTGELFF. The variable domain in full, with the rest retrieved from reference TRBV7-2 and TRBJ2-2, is GAGVSQSPSNKVTEKGKDVELRCDPISGHTALYWYRQSLGQGLEFLIYFQGNSAPDKSGLPSDRFSAERTGGSVSTLTIQRTQQEDSAVYLCASSLAPTGVTGELFFGEGSRLTVL.

The chain's CDR3 is CSVEGLGITQYF. The CDR3 DNA reads as TGCAGCGTTGAGGGGCTGGGGATTACGCAGTATTTT. The chain couples TRBV29-1 to TRBJ2-3; D is possibly TRBD1 (5 bases). Trimming cost V 3 bases and J 8 bases, with 12 bases left between them. Germline V CDR1 and CDR2: SQVTM, ANQGSEA. CDR3 length: 12 amino acids.

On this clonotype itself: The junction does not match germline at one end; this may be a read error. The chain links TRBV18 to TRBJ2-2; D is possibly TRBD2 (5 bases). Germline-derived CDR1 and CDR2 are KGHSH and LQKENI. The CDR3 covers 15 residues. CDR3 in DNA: TGTGCCAGCTCACCACTAGCGACGAACACCGGGGAGCTGTTATTT. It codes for CASSPLATNTGELLF. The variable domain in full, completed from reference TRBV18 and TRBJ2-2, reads NAGVMQNPRHLVRRRGQEARLRCSPMKGHSHVYWYRQLPEEGLKFMVYLQKENIIDESGMPKERFSAEFPKEGPSILRIQQVVRGDSAAYFCASSPLATNTGELLFGEGSRLTVL.

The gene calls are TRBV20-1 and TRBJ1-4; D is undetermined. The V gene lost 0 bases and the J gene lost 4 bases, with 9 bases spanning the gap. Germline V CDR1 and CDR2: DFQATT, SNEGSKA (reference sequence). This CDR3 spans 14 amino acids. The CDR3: CSARDGRFNEKLFF. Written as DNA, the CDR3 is TGCAGTGCTAGAGATGGTCGCTTTAATGAAAAACTGTTTTTT.

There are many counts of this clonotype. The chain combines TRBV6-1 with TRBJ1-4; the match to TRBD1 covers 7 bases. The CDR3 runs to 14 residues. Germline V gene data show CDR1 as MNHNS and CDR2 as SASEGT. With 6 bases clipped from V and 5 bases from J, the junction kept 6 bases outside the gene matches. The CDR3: CASSRDSRNEKLFF. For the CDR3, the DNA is TGTGCCAGCAGCCGGGACAGTAGAAATGAAAAACTGTTTTTT.

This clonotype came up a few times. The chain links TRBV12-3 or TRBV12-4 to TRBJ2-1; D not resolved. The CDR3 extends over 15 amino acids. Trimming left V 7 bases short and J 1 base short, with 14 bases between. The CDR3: CASTLGSQSYNEQFF. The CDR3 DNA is TGTGCCAGCACCCTAGGGTCCCAATCCTACAATGAGCAGTTCTTC.

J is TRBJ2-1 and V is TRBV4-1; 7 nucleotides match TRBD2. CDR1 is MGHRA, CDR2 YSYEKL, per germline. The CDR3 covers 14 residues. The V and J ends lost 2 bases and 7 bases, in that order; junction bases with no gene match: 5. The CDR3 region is CASSQPRGGNEQFF. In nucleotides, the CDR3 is TGCGCCAGCAGCCAACCGCGGGGAGGGAATGAGCAGTTCTTC.

CDR3 bases: TGCAGTGCTAGAGTAGGAGGGGGCCCCAATTCACCCCTCCACTTT. Amino acid sequence: CSARVGGGPNSPLHF. The chain couples TRBV20-1 to TRBJ1-6; 7 nucleotides agree with TRBD1. Losses at the gene ends were 1 base for V and 7 bases for J; bases not matched to a gene: 7. This CDR3 comprises 15 residues. CDR1 and CDR2 from the germline V gene are DFQATT and SNEGSKA (reference sequence).

The CDR3 sequence: CASSGGAGARPQETQYF. CDR3 sequence (DNA): TGCGCCAGCAGCGGAGGGGCTGGCGCGAGGCCCCAAGAGACCCAGTACTTC. The chain is built from TRBV5-1 and TRBJ2-5; D possibly corresponds to TRBD2 (6 bases). From germline, CDR1 is SGHRS and CDR2 YFSETQ. The CDR3 length is 17 residues. V lost 4 bases and J 1 base, leaving 20 bases between the germline ends.

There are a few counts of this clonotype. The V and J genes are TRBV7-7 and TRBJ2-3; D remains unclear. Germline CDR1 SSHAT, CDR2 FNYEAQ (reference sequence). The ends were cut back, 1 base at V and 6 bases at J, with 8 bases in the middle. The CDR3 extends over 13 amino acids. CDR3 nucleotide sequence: TGTGCCAGCAGCTTAGGCCGTATGGATACGCAGTATTTT. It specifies CASSLGRMDTQYF. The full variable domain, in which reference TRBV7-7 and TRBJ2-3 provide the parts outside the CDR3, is GAGVSQSPRYKVTKRGQDVTLRCDPISSHATLYWYQQALGQGPEFLTYFNYEAQPDKSGLPSDRFSAERPEGSISTLTIQRTEQRDSAMYRCASSLGRMDTQYFGPGTRLTVL.

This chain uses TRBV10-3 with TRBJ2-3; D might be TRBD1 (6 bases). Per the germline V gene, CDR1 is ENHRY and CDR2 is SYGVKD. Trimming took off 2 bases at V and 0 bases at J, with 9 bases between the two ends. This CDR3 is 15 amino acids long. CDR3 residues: CAISERQVSTDTQYF. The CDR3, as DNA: TGTGCCATCAGTGAGAGACAGGTTAGCACAGATACGCAGTATTTT.

As DNA, the CDR3 is TGTGCCAGCAGTGACGTCCTGCTACTTGATACGCAGTATTTT. This encodes CASSDVLLLDTQYF. This sequence joins TRBV2 and TRBJ2-3, with D hard to call. Germline V lookup: CDR1 SNHLY, CDR2 FYNNEI. CDR3 length: 14 residues. Between the trimmed V and J ends, which lost 3 bases and 6 bases, there was a span of 13 bases. The full variable domain, with the rest looked up from reference TRBV2 and TRBJ2-3, is EPEVTQTPSHQVTQMGQEVILRCVPISNHLYFYWYRQILGQKVEFLVSFYNNEISEKSEIFDDQFSVERPDGSNFTLKIRSTKLEDSAMYFCASSDVLLLDTQYFGPGTRLTVL.

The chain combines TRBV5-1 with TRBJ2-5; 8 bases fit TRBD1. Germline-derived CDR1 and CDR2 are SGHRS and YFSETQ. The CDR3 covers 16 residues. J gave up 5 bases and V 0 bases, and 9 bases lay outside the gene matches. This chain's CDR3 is CASSLDQGATLETQYF. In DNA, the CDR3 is TGCGCCAGCAGCTTGGACCAGGGGGCGACTCTTGAGACCCAGTACTTC.

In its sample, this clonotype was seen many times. The CDR3 sequence is CASSATGISGNTIYF. The CDR3 DNA sequence: TGTGCCAGCAGCGCTACAGGGATTTCCGGAAACACCATATATTTT. The chain employs TRBV5-7 and TRBJ1-3; a possible D gene is TRBD1 (6 bases). Being an ORF, TRBV5-7 has a function that is uncertain. This CDR3 has 15 residues. Trimming took off 4 bases at V and 4 bases at J, with 15 bases between the two ends.

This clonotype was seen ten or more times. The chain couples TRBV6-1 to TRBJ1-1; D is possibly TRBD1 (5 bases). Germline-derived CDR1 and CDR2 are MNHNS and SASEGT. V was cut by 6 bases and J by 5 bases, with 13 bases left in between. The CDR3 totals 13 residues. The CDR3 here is CASRREGITEAFF. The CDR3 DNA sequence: TGTGCCAGCAGAAGGGAGGGGATAACTGAAGCTTTCTTT.

Written as DNA, the CDR3 is TGTGCCATCAGTGAGGCGGGGTCGAGCACAGATACGCAGTATTTT. It is translated as CAISEAGSSTDTQYF. The V and J genes are TRBV10-3 and TRBJ2-3; the D gene is possibly TRBD2 (6 bases). The CDR3 loop spans 15 amino acids. Germline CDR1 ENHRY, CDR2 SYGVKD. V was shortened by 2 bases and J by 0 bases, with 9 bases between the two germline ends.

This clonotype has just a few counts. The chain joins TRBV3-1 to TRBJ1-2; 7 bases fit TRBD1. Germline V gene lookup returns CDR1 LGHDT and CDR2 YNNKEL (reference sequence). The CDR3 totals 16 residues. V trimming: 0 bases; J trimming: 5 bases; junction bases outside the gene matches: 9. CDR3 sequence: CASSQEYIGQEYGYTF. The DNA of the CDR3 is TGTGCCAGCAGCCAAGAATATATAGGACAGGAGTATGGCTACACCTTC.

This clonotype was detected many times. CDR3: CASSQVPSGTGELFF. The DNA of the CDR3 is TGTGCCAGCAGCCAAGTCCCTAGCGGCACCGGGGAGCTGTTTTTT. The rearrangement uses TRBV3-1 and TRBJ2-2, with TRBD2 matching over 7 bases. This CDR3 comprises 15 residues. Looked up from germline, CDR1 is LGHDT and CDR2 is YNNKEL (reference sequence). With V trimmed by 1 base and J by 4 bases, 3 bases remained unmatched.

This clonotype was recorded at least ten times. CDR3 residues: CASSEGAHNEQFF. CDR3 DNA: TGTGCCAGCAGTGAAGGGGCCCACAATGAGCAGTTCTTC. The chain carries TRBV6-1 and TRBJ2-1, with D uncertain. Germline assignment: CDR1 MNHNS and CDR2 SASEGT. Trimming shortened V by 1 base and J by 5 bases, and 6 bases separated the two germline ends. The CDR3 sequence is 13 residues long.

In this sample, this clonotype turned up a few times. CDR3 amino acids: CASSLTGDTLSGNTIYF. The DNA for the CDR3 is TGTGCCAGCAGCTTAACAGGGGACACTCTCTCTGGAAACACCATATATTTT. The chain employs TRBV7-3 and TRBJ1-3; D perhaps matches TRBD1 (6 bases). Germline CDR1 is SGHTA and CDR2 is FQGTGA. This CDR3 is 17 amino acids long. V dropped 0 bases and J dropped 0 bases, with 12 bases sitting between them.

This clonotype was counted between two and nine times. The CDR3 protein is CASRAGGPGTDTQYF. CDR3 bases: TGTGCCAGCAGGGCGGGAGGGCCCGGCACAGATACGCAGTATTTT. V gene TRBV6-1 combines with J gene TRBJ2-3; 9 positions agree with TRBD2. CDR1 MNHNS and CDR2 SASEGT come from the germline V gene. Trimming cost V 6 bases and J 1 base; bases outside gene matches: 5. CDR3 length equals 15 residues.

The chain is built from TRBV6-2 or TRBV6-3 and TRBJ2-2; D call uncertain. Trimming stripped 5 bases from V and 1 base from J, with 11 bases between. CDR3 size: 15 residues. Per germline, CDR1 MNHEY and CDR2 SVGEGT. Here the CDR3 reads CASSNQIQNTGELFF. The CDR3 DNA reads TGTGCCAGCAGTAACCAGATCCAGAACACCGGGGAGCTGTTTTTT.

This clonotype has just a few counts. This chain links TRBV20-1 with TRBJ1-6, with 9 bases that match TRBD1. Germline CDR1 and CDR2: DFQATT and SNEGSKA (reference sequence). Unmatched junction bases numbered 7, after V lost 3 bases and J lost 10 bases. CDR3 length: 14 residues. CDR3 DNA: TGCAGTGCTAGCCTCGGACAGGGGTACTCACCCCTCCACTTT. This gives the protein CSASLGQGYSPLHF.

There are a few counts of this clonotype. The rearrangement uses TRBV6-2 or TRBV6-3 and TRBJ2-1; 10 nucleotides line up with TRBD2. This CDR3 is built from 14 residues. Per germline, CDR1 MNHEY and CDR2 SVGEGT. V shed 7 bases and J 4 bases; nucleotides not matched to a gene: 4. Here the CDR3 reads CASISGGAYNEQFF. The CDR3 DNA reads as TGTGCCAGCATCAGCGGGGGGGCGTACAATGAGCAGTTCTTC.

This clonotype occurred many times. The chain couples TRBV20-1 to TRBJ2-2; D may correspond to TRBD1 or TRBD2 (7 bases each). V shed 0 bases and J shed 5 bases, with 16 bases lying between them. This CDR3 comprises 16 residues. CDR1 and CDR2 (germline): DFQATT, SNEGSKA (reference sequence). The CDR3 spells CSARDRIRGGTGELFF. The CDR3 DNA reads TGCAGTGCTAGAGATCGAATCAGGGGGGGAACCGGGGAGCTGTTTTTT.

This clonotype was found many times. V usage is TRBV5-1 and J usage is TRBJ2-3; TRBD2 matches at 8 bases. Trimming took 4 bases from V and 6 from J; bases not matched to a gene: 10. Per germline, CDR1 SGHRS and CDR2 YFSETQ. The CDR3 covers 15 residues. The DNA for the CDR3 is TGCGCCAGCAGCGTGAGAGCGGGAGTACCGGATACGCAGTATTTT. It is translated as CASSVRAGVPDTQYF.

CDR3 in DNA: TGTGCCATCATAGCGGGAGGCTCCTACGAGCAGTACTTC. It specifies CAIIAGGSYEQYF. This chain joins TRBV2 and TRBJ2-7, with TRBD2 identical over 10 bases. The germline CDR1 and CDR2 sequences are SNHLY and FYNNEI. The CDR3 consists of 13 residues. V dropped 10 bases and J dropped 0; count of bases not matched to a gene: 3. Complete variable domain (other parts from reference TRBV2 and TRBJ2-7): EPEVTQTPSHQVTQMGQEVILRCVPISNHLYFYWYRQILGQKVEFLVSFYNNEISEKSEIFDDQFSVERPDGSNFTLKIRSTKLEDSAMYFCAIIAGGSYEQYFGPGTRLTVT.

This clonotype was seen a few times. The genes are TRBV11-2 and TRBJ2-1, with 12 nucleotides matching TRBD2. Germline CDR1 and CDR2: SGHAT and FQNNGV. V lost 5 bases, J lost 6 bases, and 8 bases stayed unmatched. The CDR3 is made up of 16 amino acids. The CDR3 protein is CASSTRLAGESNEQFF. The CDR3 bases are TGTGCCAGCAGCACCCGACTAGCGGGGGAGAGCAATGAGCAGTTCTTC. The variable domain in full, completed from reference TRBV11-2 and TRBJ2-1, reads EAGVAQSPRYKIIEKRQSVAFWCNPISGHATLYWYQQILGQGPKLLIQFQNNGVVDDSQLPKDRFSAERLKGVDSTLKIQPAKLEDSAVYLCASSTRLAGESNEQFFGPGTRLTVL.